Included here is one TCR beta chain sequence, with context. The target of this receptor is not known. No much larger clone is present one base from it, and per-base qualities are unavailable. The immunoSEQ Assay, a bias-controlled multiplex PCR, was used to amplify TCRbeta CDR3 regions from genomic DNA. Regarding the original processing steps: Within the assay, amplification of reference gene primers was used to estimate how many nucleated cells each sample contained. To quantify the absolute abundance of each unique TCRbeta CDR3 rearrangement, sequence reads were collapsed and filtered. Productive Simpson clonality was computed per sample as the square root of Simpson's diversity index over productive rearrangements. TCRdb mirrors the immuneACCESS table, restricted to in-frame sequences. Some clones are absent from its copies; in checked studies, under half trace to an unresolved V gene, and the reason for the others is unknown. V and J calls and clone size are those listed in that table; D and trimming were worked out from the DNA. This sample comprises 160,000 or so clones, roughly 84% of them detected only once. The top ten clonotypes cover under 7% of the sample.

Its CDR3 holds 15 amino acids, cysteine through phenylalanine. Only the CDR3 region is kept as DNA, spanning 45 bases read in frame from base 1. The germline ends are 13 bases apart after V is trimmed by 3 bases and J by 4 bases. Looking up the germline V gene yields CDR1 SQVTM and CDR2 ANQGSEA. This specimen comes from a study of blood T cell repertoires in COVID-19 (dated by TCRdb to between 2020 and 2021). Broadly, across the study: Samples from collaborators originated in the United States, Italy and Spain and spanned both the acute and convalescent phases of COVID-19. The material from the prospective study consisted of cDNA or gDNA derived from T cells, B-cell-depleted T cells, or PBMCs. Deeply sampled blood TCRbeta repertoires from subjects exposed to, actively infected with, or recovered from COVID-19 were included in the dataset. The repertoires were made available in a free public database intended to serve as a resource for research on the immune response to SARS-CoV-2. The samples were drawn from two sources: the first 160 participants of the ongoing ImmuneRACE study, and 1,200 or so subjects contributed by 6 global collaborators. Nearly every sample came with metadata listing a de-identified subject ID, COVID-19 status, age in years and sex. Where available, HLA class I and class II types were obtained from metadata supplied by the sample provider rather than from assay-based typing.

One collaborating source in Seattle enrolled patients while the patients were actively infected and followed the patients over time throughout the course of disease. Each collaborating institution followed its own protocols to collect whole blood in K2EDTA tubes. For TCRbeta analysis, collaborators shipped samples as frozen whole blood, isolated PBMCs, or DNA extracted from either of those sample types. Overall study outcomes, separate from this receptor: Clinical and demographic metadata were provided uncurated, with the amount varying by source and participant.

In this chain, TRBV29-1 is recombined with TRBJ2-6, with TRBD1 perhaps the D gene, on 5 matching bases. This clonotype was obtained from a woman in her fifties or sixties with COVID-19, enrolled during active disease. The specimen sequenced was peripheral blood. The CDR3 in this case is CSVEEGAGGANVLTF. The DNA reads TGCAGCGTTGAGGAAGGGGCAGGAGGGGCCAACGTCCTGACTTTC.